This T cell receptor beta chain was obtained from a study of shared clonotypes between healthy human individuals. Overall study findings and caveats: Compared with memory subsets, naive subsets generally had larger estimated richness.

For this clone: Its target is unknown. Other nucleotide sequences from this sample produce the same CDR3.

Germline values: CDR1 SGDLS, CDR2 YYNGEE. Trimming cost V 4 bases and J 4 bases; bases outside gene matches: 3. The CDR3 extends over 15 amino acids. TCRdb keeps only in-frame clones here, not all; method: immunoSEQ multiplex PCR. Seen here are more than 2 million clones, approximately 94% observed once, and the top ten hold roughly 0.13%. This clonotype was sampled from a man aged 18 to 29 in good health. This rearrangement joins TRBV9 to TRBJ2-1; 12 bases agree with TRBD2. The sample consisted of naive CD4+ T cells sorted from blood. Stated subset: CD45RA+ positively selected. The CDR3 here is CASSLTSGGYNEQFF. The CDR3 bases are TGTGCCAGCAGCCTGACTAGCGGGGGATACAATGAGCAGTTCTTC. The full variable domain, completed using reference TRBV9 and TRBJ2-1, is DSGVTQTPKHLITATGQRVTLRCSPRSGDLSVYWYQQSLDQGLQFLIQYYNGEERAKGNILERFSAQQFPDLHSELNLSSLELGDSALYFCASSLTSGGYNEQFFGPGTRLTVL.